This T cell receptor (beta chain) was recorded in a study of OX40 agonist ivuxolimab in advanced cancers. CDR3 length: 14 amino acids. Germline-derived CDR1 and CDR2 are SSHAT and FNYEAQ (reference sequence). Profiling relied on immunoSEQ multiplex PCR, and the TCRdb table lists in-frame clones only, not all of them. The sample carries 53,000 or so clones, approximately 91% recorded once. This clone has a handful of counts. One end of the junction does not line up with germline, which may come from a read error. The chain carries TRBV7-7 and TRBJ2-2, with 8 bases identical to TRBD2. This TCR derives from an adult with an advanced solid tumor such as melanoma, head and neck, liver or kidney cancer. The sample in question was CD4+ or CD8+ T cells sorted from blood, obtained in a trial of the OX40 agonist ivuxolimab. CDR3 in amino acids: CASSSGTSTGELFF. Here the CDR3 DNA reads TGTGCTAGCAGCTCCGGGACTAGCACCGGGGAGCTGTTTTTT.